Detailed here is one T cell receptor beta chain. It lacks a known antigen. No clone much larger than this one lies a single base away; base qualities are absent. This specimen belongs to a study of cytomegalovirus exposure and HLA in healthy donors (dated by TCRdb to about 2017). Turning to the overall study: An earlier analysis of some 600 of the donors reported 250 to 350 Gb of sequence data and around 120 million unique TCR beta sequences obtained from about 179 million T cells. An early release covering 550 to 650 HLA-typed donors comprised about 320 gigabases of sequencing data and around 85 million unique TCR sequences. The genetic ancestry cluster associated with self-reported Caucasian donors included over 65% of the 398 genotyped donors. The study was designed to test whether signatures of past pathogen exposure could be identified by cataloging public T cell receptors. The T cell repertoires of some 670 subjects were profiled by immunosequencing and related to cytomegalovirus serostatus. A separate validation cohort of about 110 different subjects was used in addition to the roughly 640-subject first cohort. The study combined high-throughput TCR immunosequencing, statistical association of individual TCRs with disease status, and machine learning to predict cytomegalovirus infection status. A later analysis re-examined previously published TCR beta repertoires from more than 600 donors and added high-resolution HLA genotyping to investigate patterns of TCR occurrence. Rather than using new phenotypic data, the later analysis identified candidate immune exposures from TCR beta sequences and from how often those sequences occurred across donors. In an earlier analysis of more than 550 of the donors, high-throughput TCR beta sequencing was used to judge whether each TCR beta V gene segment behaved as functional or pseudogenic. Donor age, sex, ethnicity and CMV serostatus were compiled together with the repertoire data. In a later genetic analysis, genome-wide SNP genotypes for about 55% of the roughly 670 donors were used, and that subset was treated as a discovery cohort. Every repertoire in the discovery cohort had been generated on one and the same sequencing platform. Both class I and class II loci were covered by HLA typing, at four-digit resolution. The number of typed donors differed by locus: roughly 629-640 for A, B, C, DRB1 and DQB1; approximately 520 for DQA1; around 580 for DPA1; and some 450 for DPB1. Several DR-DQ haplotypes were handled as single units for association and clustering, since linkage in the cohort was strong. Among roughly 400 genotyped donors of the cohort, an average of about 240,000 unique TCR beta nucleotide sequences were sequenced per donor, around 20% of them non-productive.

Libraries were constructed by the immunoSEQ multiplex PCR assay. For the multiplex PCR, a mixture combining 60 forward primers for TCR Vbeta segments and 13 reverse primers for TCR Jbeta segments was used. The CDR3 region of rearranged TCR beta genes was amplified from genomic DNA with a multiplex PCR assay. The amplified TCR beta libraries were sequenced on the Illumina HiSeq System as 87-base-pair reads. The authors' analysis ran thus. Across the 670 or so repertoires, a later analysis counted 60 million to 90 million unique TCR beta chains, around 11 million of which were shared by at least two donors. Raw reads were error-corrected and collapsed into unique sequences by a nearest-neighbor algorithm in which closely related sequences were merged to remove PCR and sequencing errors. To assign V, D and J gene segments, CDR3 sequences were aligned to IMGT reference sequences. For a sequence to be retained, a match of at least six nucleotides was required to both a V gene segment and a J gene segment. Rearrangements were called productive when the CDR3 lacked stop codons and stayed in frame with V and J; all others were non-productive. Following IMGT convention, CDR3 was defined as the stretch from the second conserved V-encoded cysteine to the conserved J-encoded phenylalanine. The earlier analysis of a few hundred of the donors excluded sequences that lacked an unambiguous match to a single V gene segment. An earlier analysis of 500 to 600 of the donors classified V segments as functional when productive rearrangements were above 56.7% and as segregating when the standard deviation between donors was above 5%. A statistical classification framework was built to diagnose cytomegalovirus status from the catalog of TCR beta chain sequences. V and J gene assignment, in a later analysis, came from comparing TCR nucleotide sequences with IMGT/GENE-DB human TR gene sequences. A later analysis assigned CDR3 sequences and most-parsimonious VDJ recombination scenarios with the TCRdist pipeline. In a later analysis, each TCR beta chain was defined by its CDR3 amino acid sequence together with its V-gene family, and reads lacking a unique V-gene family were excluded. In a later analysis, several hundred highly shared, low-generation-probability nucleotide sequences were removed to address suspected cross-contamination and a sequencing artifact. In a later analysis, a clonal expansion index was calculated for each public chain from normalized within-repertoire ranks of inferred template counts. A later analysis computed generation probabilities with a VDJ recombination model fitted to out-of-frame rearrangements, and checked the results against IGoR. A later analysis scored TCR-TCR, TCR-HLA and TCR-CMV co-occurrence with hypergeometric tests, applying a repertoire-size bias correction to TCR pairs. To estimate false discovery rates, a later analysis permuted the HLA or CMV assignments 20 times. In a later analysis, co-occurring TCRs were grouped with DBSCAN, and TCRdist sequence similarity was added when clustering was performed within HLA-allele-positive subsets. For co-occurrence clustering, repertoires with fewer than 30,000 or more than 120,000 public chains were excluded, along with five repertoires with anomalous nucleotide sharing. TCRdb took over this immuneACCESS table, retaining in-frame rearrangements with V and J assigned. Such tables are incomplete; in checked studies, under half of the missing clones stem from an unresolved V gene, and the remainder is unexplained. The DNA was the basis for D and trimming; V, J and clone size are from that table. For this sample the table gives some 150,000 clones, of which 80% were detected only once. Around 1.3% of the sample is taken by the ten largest.

The germline V gene (reference sequence) sets CDR1 to SGHNT and CDR2 to YYREEE. The CDR3 numbers 15 residues from cysteine through phenylalanine. Here the CDR3 DNA is all that survives: 45 bases in frame from base 1. V was cut back by 4 bases and J by 3 bases, leaving a gap of 17 bases between them. The cohort consisted of approximately 690 healthy bone marrow donors. At the time of sampling, every cohort member was nominally healthy, though immune exposures that went unrecorded were likely present. The donor was CMV seronegative and was included in the group of approximately 350 seronegative cohort members. A peripheral blood sample was provided by each donor, and peripheral blood mononuclear cells were used for TCR beta sequencing. Genomic DNA extraction from the blood cell samples was performed with the Qiagen DNeasy Blood Extraction Kit. Overall study results and their limits: In vitro tests confirmed that a few of the cytomegalovirus-associated TCR beta chains recognize cytomegalovirus antigens. Most TCR sequences were seen in very few donors, while some public TCRs were found in many individuals. Because counts were too low, about 18 rarely observed V segments, including chromosome 9 orphons, were excluded from the earlier analysis of around 640 of the donors. Strong co-occurrence of HLA alleles, especially DR and DQ, made assigning TCR associations to individual alleles difficult. A later genetic analysis associated a missense DCLRE1C variant with V-gene and J-gene trimming of TCR beta chains, and an independent cohort replicated the association. In a later analysis, the rate of TCR association differed among HLA loci, with DRB1 alleles having the most associated TCRs and HLA-C alleles having the fewest. At a false discovery rate of 0.05, a later analysis linked some 17,000 TCR beta sequences to specific HLA alleles. A later analysis found that most CMV-associated TCR beta chains appeared HLA-restricted, with HLA associations seemingly driven largely by CMV exposure. Roughly uniform sequencing depth across donors was assumed in presence/absence analyses, although this assumption may not hold. Immune exposure information for the cohort was limited to CMV serostatus. In an earlier analysis of some 500 of the donors, most TCR beta V segments appeared in productive rearrangements about 90% or about 30% of the time, broadly matching IMGT annotations. In the study, roughly 160 TCR beta chains were listed as associated with cytomegalovirus. A later genetic analysis reported fewer N-insertions in productive TCRs among donors in an Asian-associated ancestry cluster than the roughly 700-donor mean. A cluster of highly shared sequence variants was judged likely to represent a technical artifact of the sequencing pipeline. Because HLA typing was unavailable for some donors at each locus, only the typed subset was used in association tests. Linkage disequilibrium might explain the correlated functional status among segregating V segments, but an unknown experimental factor could not be excluded. In a later analysis, HLA-associated TCR beta chains were found to be more clonally expanded and to have lower generation probabilities than equally common non-associated chains. Several of the top co-occurrence clusters appeared to be linked to parvovirus B19, influenza, CMV and Epstein-Barr virus, according to a later analysis. According to the authors, the approach could potentially be generalized to other disease states and immunological phenotypes. A further reported finding was that TCR beta sequences accurately predicted the HLA-A and HLA-B alleles for most subjects in the first cohort. This cohort had only TCR beta chains sequenced, and the lack of alpha or paired-chain data limited which features could be detected. Some IMGT-functional V segments, including TRBV6-2 and TRBV6-3, could not be distinguished by the 87-base-pair reads and were therefore excluded. In both the original and validation cohorts, the classifier was reported to diagnose cytomegalovirus status with high specificity and sensitivity.

This TCR was sampled from a woman in her fifties or sixties in good health and CMV-seronegative. Material for sequencing was PBMCs. The chain is made from TRBV5-4 and TRBJ2-7; TRBD2 could be the D gene, as 6 bases match. The DNA sequence is as follows: TGTGCCAGCAGCGAGATTAGCGGCAATCGCTACGAGCAGTACTTC. The resulting protein is CASSEISGNRYEQYF.